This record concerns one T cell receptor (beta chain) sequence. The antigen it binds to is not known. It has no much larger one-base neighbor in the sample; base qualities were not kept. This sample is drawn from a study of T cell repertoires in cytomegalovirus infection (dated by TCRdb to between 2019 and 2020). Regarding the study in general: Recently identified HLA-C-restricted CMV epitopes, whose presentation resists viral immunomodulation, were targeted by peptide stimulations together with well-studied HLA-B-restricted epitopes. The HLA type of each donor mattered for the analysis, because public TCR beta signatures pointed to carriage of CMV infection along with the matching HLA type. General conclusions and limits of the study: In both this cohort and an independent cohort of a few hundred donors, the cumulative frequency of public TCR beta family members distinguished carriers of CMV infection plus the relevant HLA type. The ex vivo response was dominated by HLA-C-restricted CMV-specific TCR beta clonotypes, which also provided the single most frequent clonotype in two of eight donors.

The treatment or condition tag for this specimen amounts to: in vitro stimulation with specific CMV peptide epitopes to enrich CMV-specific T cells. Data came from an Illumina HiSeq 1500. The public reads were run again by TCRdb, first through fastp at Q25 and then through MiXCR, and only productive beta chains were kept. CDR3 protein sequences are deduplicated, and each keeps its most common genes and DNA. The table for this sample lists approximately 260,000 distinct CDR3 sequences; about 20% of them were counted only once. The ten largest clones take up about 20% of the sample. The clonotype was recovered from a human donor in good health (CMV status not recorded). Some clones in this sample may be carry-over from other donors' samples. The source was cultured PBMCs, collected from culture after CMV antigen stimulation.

The DNA reads TGTGCCAGCAGATTGCCGTGGGGTCGATACGGTGAGCAGTTCTTC. The encoded protein is CASRLPWGRYGEQFF. The chain is assembled from TRBV11-2 and TRBJ2-1; there is no confident call for the D gene. V lost 6 bases and J lost 9 bases; the stretch between them is 21 bases long. From a lookup of the germline V gene, CDR1 and CDR2 are SGHAT and FQNNGV. From the cysteine through the phenylalanine, the CDR3 covers 15 amino acids. Solely the CDR3 DNA is kept, with 45 bases framed from the first base.